The 2 T cell receptor beta chains reported below all come from one sample, sequenced in a study of spatial heterogeneity in lung cancer. Time point of the sample: sample taken at primary tumor resection. For these TCRs, the target antigens are not known. Findings of the study overall: Intratumoral expanded alpha and beta TCR counts were found to track tumor mutation counts.

TCRdb re-called the 5' RACE reads with MiXCR, one entry per CDR3 protein. Of 10,000 or so distinct CDR3 sequences listed, 8% to 9.5% are singletons. Source: lung tumor tissue, taken at surgery. All receptors derive from a female donor with early-stage non-small cell lung cancer.

In this sample, this clonotype turned up many times. V usage is TRBV28 and J usage is TRBJ1-5; 7 nucleotides line up with TRBD1. Looked up from germline, CDR1 is MDHEN and CDR2 is SYDVKM. After removal of 3 bases from V and 7 bases from J, the junction contained 6 bases not matched to a gene. The CDR3 runs to 14 residues. For the CDR3, the DNA is TGTGCCAGCAGTTTGACAGGGAGTGGCCAGCCCCAGCATTTT. Translation gives CASSLTGSGQPQHF.

This clonotype was seen many times. J is TRBJ2-2 and V is TRBV5-6; D not resolved. Per the germline V gene, CDR1 is SGHDT and CDR2 is YYEEEE. The V end was cut by 0 bases, the J end by 0 bases, with 6 bases between. This CDR3 is built from 15 residues. CDR3 in amino acids: CASSLGDSNTGELFF. In DNA, the CDR3 is TGTGCCAGCAGCTTGGGAGACTCGAACACCGGGGAGCTGTTTTTT.